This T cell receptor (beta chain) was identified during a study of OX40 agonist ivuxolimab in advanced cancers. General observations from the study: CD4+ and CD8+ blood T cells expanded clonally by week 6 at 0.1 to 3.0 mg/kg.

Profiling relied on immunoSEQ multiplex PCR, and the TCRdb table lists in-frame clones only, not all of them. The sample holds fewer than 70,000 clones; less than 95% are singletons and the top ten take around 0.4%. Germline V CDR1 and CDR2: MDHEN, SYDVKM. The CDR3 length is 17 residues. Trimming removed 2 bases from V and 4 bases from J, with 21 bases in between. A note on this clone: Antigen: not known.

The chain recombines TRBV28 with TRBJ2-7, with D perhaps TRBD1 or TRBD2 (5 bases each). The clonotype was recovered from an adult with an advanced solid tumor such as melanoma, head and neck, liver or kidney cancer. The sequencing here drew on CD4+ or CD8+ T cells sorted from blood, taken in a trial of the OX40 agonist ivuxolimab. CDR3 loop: CASSLPEDGASGYEQYF. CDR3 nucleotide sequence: TGTGCCAGCAGTTTACCTGAAGACGGGGCATCCGGATACGAGCAGTACTTC.